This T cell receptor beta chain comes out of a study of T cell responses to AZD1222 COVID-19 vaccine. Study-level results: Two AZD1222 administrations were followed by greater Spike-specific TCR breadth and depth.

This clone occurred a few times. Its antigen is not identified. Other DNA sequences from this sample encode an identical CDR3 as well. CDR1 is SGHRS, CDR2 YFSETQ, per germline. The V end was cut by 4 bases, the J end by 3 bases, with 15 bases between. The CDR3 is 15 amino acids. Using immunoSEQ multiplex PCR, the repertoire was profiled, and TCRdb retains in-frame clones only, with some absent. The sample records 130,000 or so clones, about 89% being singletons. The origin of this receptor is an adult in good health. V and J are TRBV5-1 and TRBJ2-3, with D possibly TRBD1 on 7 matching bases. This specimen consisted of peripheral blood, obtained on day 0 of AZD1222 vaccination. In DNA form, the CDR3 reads TGCGCCAGCAGCCTCAGGGGGGTGAGGACAGATACGCAGTATTTT. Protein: CASSLRGVRTDTQYF.